This T cell receptor (beta chain) was sequenced during a study of OX40 agonist ivuxolimab in advanced cancers. Across the whole study: Among those enrolled, mean age was around 55 years (range 23 to 79) and about 79% were male.

Whole-study findings and limits: By week 6 at 0.1 to 3.0 mg/kg, blood CD4+ and CD8+ T cells had expanded clonally.

Sequencing was performed with immunoSEQ multiplex PCR; in TCRdb, only in-frame clones are kept and a portion is missing. The table shows roughly 56,000 clones, with roughly 89% occurring only once. In the case of this clone: What it binds is unknown.

Germline V gives CDR1 SQVTM, CDR2 ANQGSEA. V lost 6 bases, J lost 0 bases, and 4 bases stayed unmatched. This CDR3 is built from 13 residues. The J gene is TRBJ2-5, the V gene TRBV29-1; 7 bases map to TRBD2. This sample comprised CD4+ or CD8+ T cells sorted from blood, obtained in a trial of the OX40 agonist ivuxolimab. The sequence came from an adult with an advanced solid tumor such as melanoma, head and neck, liver or kidney cancer. This CDR3 is CSVLGGNQETQYF. The DNA for the CDR3 is TGCAGCGTCCTCGGGGGGAACCAAGAGACCCAGTACTTC. The full variable domain, in which reference TRBV29-1 and TRBJ2-5 provide the parts outside the CDR3, is SAVISQKPSRDICQRGTSLTIQCQVDSQVTMMFWYRQQPGQSLTLIATANQGSEATYESGFVIDKFPISRPNLTFSTLTVSNMSPEDSSIYLCSVLGGNQETQYFGPGTRLLVL.